These T cell receptor beta chains were read from a single sample in a study of pediatric ulcerative colitis. Using immunoSEQ multiplex PCR, the repertoire was profiled, and TCRdb retains in-frame clones only, with some absent. Among over 15,000 clones, over 65% were seen once, and the ten largest hold approximately 6.3%. Sample: gut tissue. Receptors were obtained from a boy under 18 with moderate ulcerative colitis. CDR3s include the opening cysteine and the closing phenylalanine or tryptophan. A D gene is named only where the DNA matches it firmly. The size field is filled for only some rows; it gives once, few, many or a size class.

D: NA
J: TRBJ1-3
V: TRBV5-6
size: few
CDR3: CASSLIEDTIYF
DNA: TGTGCCAGCAGCTTGATAGAAGACACCATATATTTT

D: TRBD2
J: TRBJ2-1
V: TRBV19
size: NA
CDR3: CASSISASGYNEQFF
DNA: TGTGCCAGTAGTATATCGGCTAGCGGATACAATGAGCAGTTCTTC

D: TRBD1
J: TRBJ2-7
V: TRBV30
size: few
CDR3: CAWKGKTGEYEQYF
DNA: TGTGCCTGGAAGGGCAAGACAGGGGAGTACGAGCAGTACTTC

D: NA
J: TRBJ2-7
V: TRBV6-1
size: once
CDR3: CASSKGPAYEQYF
DNA: TGTGCCAGCAGTAAAGGACCGGCCTACGAGCAGTACTTC

D: NA
J: TRBJ1-1
V: TRBV6-1
size: NA
CDR3: CASSEGQGGYTEAFF
DNA: TGTGCCAGCAGTGAAGGGCAAGGGGGGTACACTGAAGCTTTCTTT

D: TRBD1
J: TRBJ1-1
V: TRBV7-6
size: NA
CDR3: CASSSARRTGVWTEAFF
DNA: TGTGCCAGCAGCTCCGCGCGCCGGACAGGGGTTTGGACTGAAGCTTTCTTT

D: NA
J: TRBJ2-7
V: TRBV19
size: NA
CDR3: CASSIGGAGGFSSYEQYF
DNA: TGTGCCAGTAGTATTGGGGGGGCTGGCGGGTTCAGCTCCTACGAGCAGTACTTC

D: NA
J: TRBJ2-7
V: TRBV19
size: NA
CDR3: CASSIVGALEQYF
DNA: TGTGCCAGTAGTATCGTAGGGGCTCTCGAGCAGTACTTC

D: TRBD1
J: TRBJ2-7
V: TRBV20-1
size: NA
CDR3: CSATTGRSEYF
DNA: TGCAGTGCTACGACAGGGAGATCTGAGTACTTC

D: NA
J: TRBJ2-5
V: TRBV7-7
size: NA
CDR3: CASSPYSGAGRETQYF
DNA: TGTGCCAGCAGCCCCTACTCAGGGGCTGGGCGGGAGACCCAGTACTTC

D: TRBD1
J: TRBJ1-2
V: TRBV5-4
size: NA
CDR3: CASSWGQGTTDGYTF
DNA: TGTGCCAGCAGCTGGGGACAGGGGACAACGGATGGCTACACCTTC

D: NA
J: TRBJ2-7
V: TRBV29-1
size: NA
CDR3: CSVVKRDYEQYF
DNA: TGCAGCGTTGTGAAGCGAGACTACGAGCAGTACTTC

D: NA
J: TRBJ2-7
V: TRBV13
size: NA
CDR3: CASSFGVNGQYF
DNA: TGTGCCAGCAGCTTCGGAGTGAACGGGCAGTACTTC

D: TRBD1
J: TRBJ1-4
V: TRBV19
size: NA
CDR3: CASIETGATNEKLFF
DNA: TGTGCCAGTATAGAAACAGGGGCAACTAATGAAAAACTGTTTTTT

D: NA
J: TRBJ1-2
V: TRBV5-4
size: NA
CDR3: CASSLDQTNYGYTF
DNA: TGTGCCAGCAGCTTGGACCAGACTAACTATGGCTACACCTTC

D: NA
J: TRBJ2-6
V: TRBV11-2
size: NA
CDR3: CASSYPGANVLTF
DNA: TGTGCCAGCAGCTATCCAGGGGCCAACGTCCTGACTTTC

D: NA
J: TRBJ1-3
V: TRBV6-1
size: NA
CDR3: CASKAQGSGNTIYF
DNA: TGTGCCAGCAAAGCCCAAGGCTCTGGAAACACCATATATTTT

D: NA
J: TRBJ2-1
V: TRBV14
size: NA
CDR3: CASSQKRGTLNEQFF
DNA: TGTGCCAGCAGCCAAAAAAGGGGAACCCTCAATGAGCAGTTCTTC

D: NA
J: TRBJ2-7
V: TRBV30
size: NA
CDR3: CAWKPLSGLSYEQYF
DNA: TGTGCCTGGAAGCCCCTGAGCGGCCTATCCTACGAGCAGTACTTC

D: NA
J: TRBJ1-5
V: TRBV7-8
size: NA
CDR3: CASSPTSGGRSNQPQHF
DNA: TGTGCCAGCAGCCCTACTTCGGGAGGAAGAAGCAATCAGCCCCAGCATTTT

D: NA
J: TRBJ1-1
V: TRBV28
size: NA
CDR3: CASRGWEGRNTEAFF
DNA: TGTGCCAGCAGGGGCTGGGAGGGCCGGAACACTGAAGCTTTCTTT

D: NA
J: TRBJ1-3
V: TRBV11-2
size: NA
CDR3: CASSFLSEGRDTIYF
DNA: TGTGCCAGCAGCTTTCTCTCAGAGGGCCGAGACACCATATATTTT

D: TRBD1
J: TRBJ1-2
V: TRBV7-9
size: NA
CDR3: CASSKQGVGYGYTF
DNA: TGTGCCAGCAGCAAACAGGGGGTTGGCTATGGCTACACCTTC

D: TRBD1
J: TRBJ2-5
V: TRBV11-1
size: NA
CDR3: CASSLPGGYETQYF
DNA: TGTGCCAGCAGCTTACCAGGGGGCTATGAGACCCAGTACTTC

D: TRBD1
J: TRBJ2-3
V: TRBV12-5
size: medium-sized
CDR3: CASGLATGQGTDTQYF
DNA: TGTGCTAGTGGTTTGGCGACGGGACAGGGGACAGATACGCAGTATTTT

D: NA
J: TRBJ2-4
V: TRBV6-1
size: NA
CDR3: CASSEGLFSGIQYF
DNA: TGTGCCAGCAGTGAAGGCCTTTTCAGTGGCATTCAGTACTTC

D: NA
J: TRBJ1-5
V: TRBV2
size: NA
CDR3: CASSESLQPQHF
DNA: TGTGCCAGCAGTGAATCCCTCCAGCCCCAGCATTTT

D: NA
J: TRBJ2-7
V: TRBV29-1
size: NA
CDR3: CSVRIGSYEQYF
DNA: TGCAGCGTCCGGATAGGGTCCTACGAGCAGTACTTC

D: NA
J: TRBJ1-1
V: TRBV7-6
size: NA
CDR3: CASSSDGRGTEAFF
DNA: TGTGCCAGCAGCTCCGACGGCAGGGGTACTGAAGCTTTCTTT

D: TRBD2
J: TRBJ2-1
V: TRBV6-1
size: NA
CDR3: CASSESGSYHNEQFF
DNA: TGTGCCAGCAGTGAGAGCGGGAGTTACCACAATGAGCAGTTCTTC

D: NA
J: TRBJ1-4
V: TRBV11-2
size: NA
CDR3: CASSPSGLNEKLFF
DNA: TGTGCCAGCAGCCCGTCTGGTCTTAATGAAAAACTGTTTTTT

D: TRBD2
J: TRBJ2-7
V: TRBV5-1
size: medium-sized
CDR3: CASSIKAGESYEQYF
DNA: TGCGCCAGCAGCATAAAAGCGGGGGAATCCTACGAGCAGTACTTC

D: NA
J: TRBJ1-2
V: TRBV7-9
size: NA
CDR3: CASSLGAGYYGYTF
DNA: TGTGCCAGCAGCTTAGGGGCCGGCTACTATGGCTACACCTTC

D: TRBD1
J: TRBJ1-4
V: TRBV19
size: NA
CDR3: CASTLSGTANEKLFF
DNA: TGTGCCAGTACCCTTTCCGGGACAGCTAATGAAAAACTGTTTTTT

D: TRBD1
J: TRBJ1-5
V: TRBV6-5
size: NA
CDR3: CASSWDRGNEPQHF
DNA: TGTGCCAGCAGTTGGGACAGGGGGAACGAGCCCCAGCATTTT

D: TRBD1
J: TRBJ1-2
V: TRBV14
size: few
CDR3: CASSYRGNYGYTF
DNA: TGTGCCAGCAGCTACAGGGGTAACTATGGCTACACCTTC

D: NA
J: TRBJ2-6
V: TRBV5-1
size: NA
CDR3: CASNWDRKTGANVLTF
DNA: TGCGCCAGCAACTGGGACCGAAAAACTGGGGCCAACGTCCTGACTTTC

D: NA
J: TRBJ2-3
V: TRBV29-1
size: NA
CDR3: CSVVAAGIVPDTQYF
DNA: TGCAGCGTAGTAGCCGCGGGGATCGTCCCAGATACGCAGTATTTT

D: TRBD2
J: TRBJ2-1
V: TRBV30
size: NA
CDR3: CAWSALAGVNNEQFF
DNA: TGTGCCTGGAGTGCTCTAGCGGGAGTCAATAATGAGCAGTTCTTC

D: NA
J: TRBJ1-1
V: TRBV19
size: NA
CDR3: CASRQLIQRNTEAFF
DNA: TGTGCCAGTAGGCAGCTTATACAGAGGAACACTGAAGCTTTCTTT

D: TRBD1
J: TRBJ1-1
V: TRBV7-9
size: few
CDR3: CASSLRGQPPRAFF
DNA: TGTGCCAGCAGCTTACGGGGACAGCCACCGAGGGCTTTCTTT

D: NA
J: TRBJ1-2
V: TRBV11-2
size: NA
CDR3: CASSALDSFNYGYTF
DNA: TGTGCCAGCAGCGCCCTGGACAGCTTTAACTATGGCTACACCTTC

D: NA
J: TRBJ1-1
V: TRBV18
size: NA
CDR3: CASSPVGGVEAFF
DNA: TGTGCCAGCTCACCAGTTGGGGGGGTTGAAGCTTTCTTT

D: TRBD1
J: TRBJ2-1
V: TRBV7-3
size: NA
CDR3: CASSSARGHEQFF
DNA: TGTGCCAGCAGCTCCGCCAGGGGGCATGAGCAGTTCTTC

D: TRBD2
J: TRBJ2-2
V: TRBV16
size: NA
CDR3: CASSQSAGANTGELFF
DNA: TGTGCCAGCAGCCAATCGGCGGGGGCGAACACCGGGGAGCTGTTTTTT

D: NA
J: TRBJ2-1
V: TRBV27
size: NA
CDR3: CASSLNVGADYNEQFF
DNA: TGTGCCAGCAGTTTAAACGTGGGAGCGGACTACAATGAGCAGTTCTTC

D: NA
J: TRBJ2-7
V: TRBV13
size: NA
CDR3: CASSTGRLVYEQYF
DNA: TGTGCCAGCAGCACAGGACGCCTGGTCTACGAGCAGTACTTC